This TCR beta chain was sequenced for a study of CD8 T cells in Susac syndrome. The CDR3 runs 17 residues. The V gene's germline CDR1 is SSHAT and CDR2 FNYEAQ (reference sequence). The V segment lost 2 bases and the J segment 0 bases; nucleotides outside the gene matches: 9. Sequencing of TCR beta was undertaken in CD8+ and CD4+ T cells derived from blood. The RNA, about 0.5 to 1 ug, was put through reverse transcription using random hexamers. Amplification of TCR beta CDR3 spanned 54 Vbeta and 13 Jbeta via immunoSEQ multiplex PCR. MiXCR, applied by TCRdb to the immunoSEQ multiplex PCR reads, yields one record per CDR3 protein. The sample yields 95,000 to 150,000 distinct CDR3 sequences, 80% to 95% seen once.

This clonotype originated in a human donor with multiple sclerosis. Sequencing was carried out using CD8+ T cells from PBMCs. The chain employs TRBV7-7 and TRBJ2-5, with 7 nucleotides matching TRBD1. The chain's CDR3 is CASSLTPGTVHQETQYF. The CDR3 nucleotides are TGTGCCAGCAGCTTAACCCCTGGGACAGTTCACCAAGAGACCCAGTACTTC.